These T cell receptor beta chains were read from a single sample in a study of blood T cells in healthy people across ages. MiXCR, run by TCRdb on the 5' RACE reads, gives a single entry per CDR3 protein. The sample lists 1,500,000 or so distinct CDR3 sequences; 59% were seen once. The sequenced sample consisted of blood. The receptors come from a man younger than 35 in good health. Both conserved end residues are trimmed from each CDR3.

v_gene: TRBV7-9; j_gene: TRBJ1-1; CDR3aa: ASSSPDRGGPEAF
v_gene: TRBV10-2; j_gene: TRBJ2-7; CDR3aa: ASSDQDRGQGEQY
v_gene: TRBV29-1; j_gene: TRBJ2-1; CDR3aa: SVETGIATNEQF
v_gene: TRBV12-5; j_gene: TRBJ1-5; CDR3aa: ASGPGNSNQPQH
v_gene: TRBV29-1; j_gene: TRBJ2-1; CDR3aa: SVSRDRGPWEQF
v_gene: TRBV15; j_gene: TRBJ2-4; CDR3aa: ATSSRKLTEISQQY
v_gene: TRBV19; j_gene: TRBJ2-7; CDR3aa: ASSIRGNEQY
v_gene: TRBV29-1; j_gene: TRBJ2-1; CDR3aa: SADSELYNEQF
v_gene: TRBV5-1; j_gene: TRBJ2-1; CDR3aa: ASTPAGGRDEQF
v_gene: TRBV7-9; j_gene: -; CDR3aa: ASSFDRLAYEQY
v_gene: TRBV7-9; j_gene: TRBJ1-2; CDR3aa: ASSSRTSYGYT
v_gene: TRBV4-2; j_gene: TRBJ2-2; CDR3aa: ASSQERSTGELF
v_gene: TRBV24-1; j_gene: -; CDR3aa: ATSDRDRVQETQY
v_gene: TRBV5-1; j_gene: TRBJ1-2; CDR3aa: ASSLDGSSGYT
v_gene: TRBV24-1; j_gene: TRBJ2-3; CDR3aa: ATSVPQIATSGVSDTQY
v_gene: TRBV6-6; j_gene: -; CDR3aa: ASNRDRSIKETQY
v_gene: TRBV15; j_gene: TRBJ2-6; CDR3aa: VTSRDITGANVLT
v_gene: TRBV10-1; j_gene: TRBJ2-5; CDR3aa: ASSRDQGGLATQY